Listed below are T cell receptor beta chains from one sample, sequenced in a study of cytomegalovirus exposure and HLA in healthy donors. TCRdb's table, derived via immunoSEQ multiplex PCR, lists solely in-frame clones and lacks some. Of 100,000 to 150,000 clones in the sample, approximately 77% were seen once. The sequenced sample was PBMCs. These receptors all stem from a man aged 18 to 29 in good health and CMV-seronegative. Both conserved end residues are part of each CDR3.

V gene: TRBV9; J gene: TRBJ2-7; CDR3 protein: CASSEGGGAALYEQYF
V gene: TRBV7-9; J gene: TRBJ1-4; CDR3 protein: CASRPLTTNEKLFF
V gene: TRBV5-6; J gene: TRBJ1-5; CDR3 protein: CASSFYNQPQHF
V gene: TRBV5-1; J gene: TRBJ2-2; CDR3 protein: CASSLGSGGNTGELFF
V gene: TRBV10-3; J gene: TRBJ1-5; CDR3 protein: CAISESLVGTGVDQPQHF
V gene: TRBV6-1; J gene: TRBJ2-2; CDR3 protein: CASSHRTGYTGELFF
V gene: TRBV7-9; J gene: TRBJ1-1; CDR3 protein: CASSLVEQNTEAFF
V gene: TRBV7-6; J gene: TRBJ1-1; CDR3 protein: CASFSTRKGQGFNTEAFF
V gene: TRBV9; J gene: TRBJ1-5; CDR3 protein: CASSVEGVSNQPQHF
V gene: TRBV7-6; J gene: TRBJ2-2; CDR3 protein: CASSLYRDTGELFF
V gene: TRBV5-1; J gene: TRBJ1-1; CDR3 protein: CASSLKRTGENTEAFF
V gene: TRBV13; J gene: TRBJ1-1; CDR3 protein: CASSKNPGGLFLNTEAFF
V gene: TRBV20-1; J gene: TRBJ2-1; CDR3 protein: CSASLAGQQFF
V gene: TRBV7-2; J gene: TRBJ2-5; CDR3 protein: CASSPRGHGETQYF
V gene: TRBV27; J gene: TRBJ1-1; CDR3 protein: CASSPGYYAEAFF
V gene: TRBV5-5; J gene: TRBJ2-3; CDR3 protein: CASSLSGSTDTQYF
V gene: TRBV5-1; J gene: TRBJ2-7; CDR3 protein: CASSLRGQGAREQYF
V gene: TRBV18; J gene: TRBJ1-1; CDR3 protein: CASSWGQGANTEAFF
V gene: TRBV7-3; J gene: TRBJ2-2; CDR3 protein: CASSQQGALTGELFF
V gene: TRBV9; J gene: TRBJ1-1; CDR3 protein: CASSGGGTGLSEAFF
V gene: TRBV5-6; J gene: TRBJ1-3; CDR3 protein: CASSFPGSGNTIYF
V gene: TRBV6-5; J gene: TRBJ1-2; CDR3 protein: CASSPQGTNYGYTF
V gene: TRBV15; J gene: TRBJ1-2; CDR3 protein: CATSSLTGEGYTF
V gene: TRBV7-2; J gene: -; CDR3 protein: CASSLQGGSYEQYF
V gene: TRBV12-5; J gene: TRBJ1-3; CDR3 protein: CASLRTGQGNTIYF
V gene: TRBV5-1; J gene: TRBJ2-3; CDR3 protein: CASSFLSGGVGTDTQYF
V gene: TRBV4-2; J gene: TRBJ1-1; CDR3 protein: CASSTQGRDTEAFF
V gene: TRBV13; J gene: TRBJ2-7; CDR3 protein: CASSLGSEQYF
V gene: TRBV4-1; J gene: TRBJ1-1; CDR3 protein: CASSHSTRGNTEAFF
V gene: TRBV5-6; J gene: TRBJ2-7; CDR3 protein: CASSLSTVMVEQYF
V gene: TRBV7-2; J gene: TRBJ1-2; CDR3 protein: CASTLEGAGGYTF
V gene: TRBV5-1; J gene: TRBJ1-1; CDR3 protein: CASSLEAGANGEAFF
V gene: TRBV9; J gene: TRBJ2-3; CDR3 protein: CASSVELAGTDTQYF
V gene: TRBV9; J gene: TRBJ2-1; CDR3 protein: CASSAGGAYNEQFF
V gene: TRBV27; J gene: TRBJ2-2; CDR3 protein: CASSLEQGQWSGTGELFF
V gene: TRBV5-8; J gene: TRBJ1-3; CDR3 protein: CASSTGLSPSGNTIYF
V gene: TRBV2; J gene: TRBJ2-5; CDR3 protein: CASQGGRETQYF
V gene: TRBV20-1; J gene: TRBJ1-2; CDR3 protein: CSATGDGYTF
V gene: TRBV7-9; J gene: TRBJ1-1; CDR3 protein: CASSLALGRGRVNTEAFF
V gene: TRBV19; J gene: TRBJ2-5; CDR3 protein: CASSFGQGGGRETQYF
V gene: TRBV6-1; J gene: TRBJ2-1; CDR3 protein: CASSEARDYPFLF
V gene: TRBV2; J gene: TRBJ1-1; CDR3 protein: CASRGQNTEAFF
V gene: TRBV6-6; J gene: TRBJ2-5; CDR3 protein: CASGERGATQYF
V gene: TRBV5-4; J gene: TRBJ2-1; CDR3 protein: CASSIRHNEQFF
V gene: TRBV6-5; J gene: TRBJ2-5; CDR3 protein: CASSYYSNRAETQYF
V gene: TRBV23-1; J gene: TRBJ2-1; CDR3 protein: CASSQSLEPYYNEQFF